These T cell receptor beta chains were read from a single sample in a study of memory CD4+ T cells and cytomegalovirus serostatus. Assay used: immunoSEQ multiplex PCR; TCRdb lists only in-frame clones, some missing. In the table there are 30,000 to 45,000 clones, 79% of which are singletons. Sample: memory CD4+ T cells from blood. The source is an adult in good health and CMV-seropositive. The CDR3 runs from the conserved cysteine through the conserved F or W.

V	J	CDR3
TRBV2	TRBJ1-1	CASSVEGTTEAFF
TRBV11-2	TRBJ1-4	CASRSLSGFGEKLFF
TRBV4-2	TRBJ1-5	CASSQSGTQPQHF
TRBV7-3	TRBJ1-2	CASSLDPSNYGYTF
TRBV5-1	TRBJ2-4	CASSRGGTVGENIQYF
TRBV9	TRBJ2-2	CASSVDSDGELFF
TRBV20-1	TRBJ2-3	CSAIGVDTQYF
TRBV29-1	TRBJ1-2	CSGIGGDHGYTF
TRBV11-1	TRBJ2-7	CASSLQGLPYEQYF
TRBV15	TRBJ1-1	CATSRNQGGTEAFF
TRBV14	TRBJ2-7	CASSQGPRGHYEQYF
TRBV25-1	TRBJ2-5	CASSEYVGGAETQYF
TRBV19	TRBJ2-7	CASSSGLYEQYF
TRBV19	TRBJ1-6	CASSKAWGGISPLHF
TRBV28	TRBJ1-1	CASSLWGTPTEAFF
TRBV12-1	TRBJ2-5	CASSFIGDGGQETQYF
TRBV28	TRBJ1-2	CASTPGGPGLVYGYTF
TRBV9	TRBJ1-1	CASSVVGNFEAFF
TRBV11-3	TRBJ2-2	CASSLTPSGELFF
TRBV29-1	TRBJ1-1	CSVAQGLNTEAFF
TRBV6-5	TRBJ1-3	CASSSPGSGNTIYF
TRBV7-9	TRBJ1-2	CASSLGQAANYGYTF
TRBV11-2	TRBJ1-4	CASSLLGGATNEKLFF
TRBV4-2	TRBJ2-3	CASSQDPGQGTDTQYF
TRBV5-4	TRBJ2-1	CASSSRQGSSYNEQFF
TRBV5-6	TRBJ2-7	CASSLTNYEQYF
TRBV2	TRBJ2-7	CASFRTSGYEQYF
TRBV5-6	TRBJ1-2	CASSKVGQASYGYTF
TRBV5-6	TRBJ1-3	CASAIGQIGNTIYF
TRBV11-3	TRBJ2-1	CASSRAGTQAYNEQFF
TRBV28	TRBJ1-5	CASSQGGSNQPQHF
TRBV5-5	TRBJ1-1	CASSPGGNRINTEAFF
TRBV7-2	TRBJ2-7	CASSLRTGGTEQYF
TRBV7-2	TRBJ2-3	CASSLGPGLIDTQYF
TRBV2	TRBJ1-1	CASSEMSGYTEAFF
TRBV19	TRBJ1-5	CASSTTGGKQPQHF
TRBV6-1	TRBJ1-1	CAGQGSDRSAFF
TRBV2	TRBJ1-3	CASSLQGGGNTIYF
TRBV18	TRBJ1-1	CASSPPRGQNTEAFF
TRBV7-9	TRBJ2-3	CASSQGLAGPTDTQYF
TRBV28	TRBJ2-7	CASSPITIEQYF
TRBV28	TRBJ1-5	CASSHRGGGNQPQHF